Below are 32 T cell receptor beta chains sequenced from a single sample in a study of CD8 T cells in Susac syndrome (dated by TCRdb to the late 2010s). The library was obtained by the immunoSEQ multiplex PCR assay. RNA was extracted using the RNeasy kit, and roughly 0.5 to 1 microgram was reverse transcribed with random hexamers. TCRdb trimmed the raw reads at Q25, called clones with MiXCR and kept productive beta chains. Rows with a matching CDR3 protein are joined into one entry that keeps the most common DNA and genes. The sample includes 140,000 to 150,000 distinct CDR3 sequences, with roughly 94% observed a single time. Over 0.07% of the sample lies in the top ten. Sequencing was done on a sample of CD4+ T cells from PBMCs. The receptors originated from a human donor in good health.

The chain is built from TRBV11-2 and TRBJ2-5; D gene ambiguous. Trimming took 4 bases from V and 5 from J, leaving 11 bases between them. Germline CDR1 is SGHAT and CDR2 is FQNNGV. This CDR3 has 13 amino acids. The CDR3 region is CASSSQISETQYF. CDR3 DNA: TGTGCCAGCAGCTCGCAGATTTCGGAGACCCAGTACTTC.

V and J are TRBV20-1 and TRBJ2-1; no clear D. The CDR3 contains 11 residues. Trimming pared 3 bases from V and 9 bases from J, leaving 9 bases between. CDR1 and CDR2 (germline): DFQATT, SNEGSKA (reference sequence). CDR3 protein: CSASQAGEQFF. CDR3 nucleotides: TGCAGTGCTAGTCAGGCTGGTGAGCAGTTCTTC.

V and J are TRBV5-6 and TRBJ2-1; D gene unclear. This CDR3 has 14 amino acids. Germline-derived CDR1 and CDR2 are SGHDT and YYEEEE. V was cut by 0 bases and J by 5 bases, with 9 bases left in between. This chain's CDR3 is CASSLAVRDNEQFF. As DNA, the CDR3 is TGTGCCAGCAGCTTGGCCGTTCGGGACAATGAGCAGTTCTTC.

The rearrangement uses TRBV11-2 and TRBJ2-2, with D possibly being TRBD1 (5 bases). Germline V lookup: CDR1 SGHAT, CDR2 FQNNGV. The V end was cut by 2 bases, the J end by 5 bases, with 9 bases between. CDR3 length: 14 amino acids. In DNA, the CDR3 is TGTGCCAGCAGCTTAATCAGGGAAACCGGGGAGCTGTTTTTT. Translated: CASSLIRETGELFF.

V is TRBV29-1 and J is TRBJ2-1; a possible D gene is TRBD1 (6 bases). This CDR3 spans 16 amino acids. Germline CDR1 SQVTM, CDR2 ANQGSEA. Trimming took 1 base from V and 4 from J, leaving 17 bases between them. The CDR3 DNA reads TGCAGCGTTGAAGGGTCGGGACACCGGGCTTACAATGAGCAGTTCTTC. This translates into CSVEGSGHRAYNEQFF.

This clonotype was recorded only once. V is TRBV12-3 or TRBV12-4 and J is TRBJ2-3; 8 positions agree with TRBD2. With V trimmed by 6 bases and J by 4 bases, 6 bases remained unmatched. The CDR3 totals 14 residues. The CDR3 loop reads CASSGRAGADTQYF. DNA of the CDR3: TGTGCCAGCAGCGGGAGGGCTGGCGCAGATACGCAGTATTTT.

The rearrangement uses TRBV12-3 or TRBV12-4 and TRBJ1-5, with D hard to call. The CDR3 is made up of 14 amino acids. Trimming took off 5 bases at V and 6 bases at J, with 14 bases between the two ends. CDR3 coding DNA: TGTGCCAGCAGTCTTGGACGGGCCCCTCAGCCCCAGCATTTT. Its protein product is CASSLGRAPQPQHF.

The rearrangement uses TRBV7-8 and TRBJ1-4; D is unclear. The V gene's germline CDR1 is SGHVS and CDR2 FQNEAQ. The CDR3 is 16 residues long. The ends were cut back, 5 bases at V and 3 bases at J, with 16 bases in the middle. This CDR3 reads CASSPYTNRANEKLFF. DNA of the CDR3: TGTGCCAGCAGCCCCTATACCAATCGGGCTAATGAAAAACTGTTTTTT.

CDR3 amino acids: CSAHGGGRETQYF. CDR3 bases: TGCAGTGCCCATGGGGGGGGTCGTGAGACCCAGTACTTC. The rearrangement joins TRBV20-1 to TRBJ2-5; 7 bases line up with TRBD2. Trimming at V came to 6 bases and at J to 5 bases, leaving 9 bases not matched to a gene. Looked up from germline, CDR1 is DFQATT and CDR2 is SNEGSKA (reference sequence). This CDR3 comprises 13 residues.

The gene calls are TRBV4-2 and TRBJ2-2, with 15 bases fitting TRBD2. CDR1 and CDR2 (germline): LGHNA, YNFKEQ. This CDR3 region has 17 residues. V was clipped by 4 bases and J by 7 bases; unmatched bases: 7. CDR3 in DNA: TGTGCCAGCAGCCGGCCGGGACTAGCGGGAGGAGGCGGGGAGCTGTTTTTT. Translating it yields CASSRPGLAGGGGELFF.

This sequence joins TRBV5-1 and TRBJ2-2, with D perhaps being TRBD1 or TRBD2 (6 bases each). The CDR3 covers 15 residues. CDR1 SGHRS and CDR2 YFSETQ come from the germline V gene. Trimming removed 5 bases from V and 4 bases from J, with 15 bases in between. CDR3 in amino acids: CASRRGGLSTGELFF. The CDR3 nucleotides are TGCGCCAGCAGGAGAGGGGGGCTGAGCACCGGGGAGCTGTTTTTT.

This rearrangement joins TRBV4-1 to TRBJ2-7, with D tentatively TRBD1 (6 bases). V was clipped by 0 bases and J by 4 bases, with 19 bases between them. Germline lookup yields CDR1 MGHRA and CDR2 YSYEKL. There are 17 residues in the CDR3. The CDR3 sequence: CASSQDRAEGRGYEQYF. The CDR3 DNA reads as TGCGCCAGCAGCCAAGATCGGGCGGAAGGAAGGGGGTACGAGCAGTACTTC.

The chain uses TRBV2 and TRBJ2-7; TRBD2 aligns across 9 bases. This CDR3 spans 19 amino acids. The junction had 23 bases not matched to a gene; V was cut back by 6 bases and J by 5 bases. Per the germline V gene, CDR1 is SNHLY and CDR2 is FYNNEI. The chain's CDR3 is CASSRRGGLALVSVDEQYF. The CDR3 DNA reads as TGTGCCAGCAGCCGCCGGGGGGGACTAGCTCTGGTTTCGGTTGACGAGCAGTACTTC.

The chain combines TRBV6-6 with TRBJ1-2, with D tentatively TRBD1 (6 bases). The CDR3 is 13 residues long. The germline V gene has CDR1 MNHNY and CDR2 SVGAGI (reference sequence). V was clipped by 6 bases and J by 6 bases, with 14 bases between them. DNA of the CDR3: TGTGCCAGCAGGCTAGGGGGGGGAGATGGCTACACCTTC. It encodes CASRLGGGDGYTF.

This chain connects TRBV9 to TRBJ2-5; a weak D match, TRBD2 (6 bases). CDR3 size: 13 residues. Trimming cost V 3 bases and J 5 bases, with 11 bases left between them. Germline V gene lookup returns CDR1 SGDLS and CDR2 YYNGEE. The CDR3 region has the DNA TGTGCCAGCAGCGCTAGGAGCGGGGAGACCCAGTACTTC. Amino acids: CASSARSGETQYF.

The chain joins TRBV25-1 to TRBJ2-5; 7 nucleotides align to TRBD1. This CDR3 contains 13 residues. V lost 2 bases and J lost 4; bases outside the gene matches: 1. Germline V gives CDR1 MGHDK, CDR2 SYGVNS. The CDR3 spells CASSETGVETQYF. CDR3 in DNA: TGTGCCAGCAGTGAAACAGGGGTAGAGACCCAGTACTTC.

The chain has TRBV20-1 and TRBJ2-7, with D unresolved. CDR3 length: 12 amino acids. With 6 bases removed from V and 3 bases from J, the gap between germline ends came to 12 bases. Germline CDR1 DFQATT, CDR2 SNEGSKA (reference sequence). The DNA of the CDR3 is TGCAGTGCCCTACCTTCGGTCTACGAGCAGTACTTC. It encodes CSALPSVYEQYF.

The chain is built from TRBV20-1 and TRBJ1-5, with D perhaps matching TRBD1 (5 bases). The CDR3 spans 16 residues. The V gene lost 0 bases and the J gene lost 0 bases, with 12 bases spanning the gap. Germline values: CDR1 DFQATT, CDR2 SNEGSKA (reference sequence). CDR3 nucleotide sequence: TGCAGTGCTAGAGATCGGAGGGGACCTAGCAATCAGCCCCAGCATTTT. Translating gives CSARDRRGPSNQPQHF.

This CDR3 reads CASSDGEEFNLYGYTF. CDR3 in DNA: TGTGCCAGCAGTGACGGAGAGGAATTCAATCTCTATGGCTACACCTTC. The chain employs TRBV6-1 and TRBJ1-2; D unclear. The CDR3 is made up of 16 amino acids. The germline gives CDR1 MNHNS, CDR2 SASEGT. V lost 3 bases and J 4 bases, leaving 18 bases between the germline ends.

The chain carries TRBV7-9 and TRBJ1-4, with 9 bases lining up with TRBD1. Germline CDR1 and CDR2: SEHNR and FQNEAQ (reference sequence). V lost 5 bases, J lost 8 bases, and 9 bases stayed unmatched. CDR3 length equals 15 residues. CDR3 amino acids: CASSPGDRVEEKLFF. For the CDR3, the DNA is TGTGCCAGCAGCCCAGGGGACAGGGTCGAGGAAAAACTGTTTTTT.

The rearrangement uses TRBV30 and TRBJ2-5; D possibly corresponds to TRBD2 (7 bases). The V end lost 5 bases, the J end lost 5 bases, and 15 bases lay between the germline ends. CDR3 length: 13 amino acids. Germline V gene data show CDR1 as GTSNPN and CDR2 as SVGIG (reference sequence). The DNA of the CDR3 is TGTGCCTGGGGCCCGGGGGGCAGGGAGACCCAGTACTTC. Protein: CAWGPGGRETQYF. The variable domain in full, completed from reference TRBV30 and TRBJ2-5, reads SQTIHQWPATLVQPVGSPLSLECTVEGTSNPNLYWYRQAAGRGLQLLFYSVGIGQISSEVPQNLSASRPQDRQFILSSKKLLLSDSGFYLCAWGPGGRETQYFGPGTRLLVL.

This clonotype was seen more than once but under ten times. The chain has TRBV12-3 or TRBV12-4 and TRBJ2-7, with D tentatively TRBD2 (5 bases). V gave up 6 bases and J gave up 3 bases, with 15 bases separating them. The CDR3 has 14 amino acids. DNA of the CDR3: TGTGCCAGCAGCCTCTCCGACTATAACTACGAGCAGTACTTC. Its protein product is CASSLSDYNYEQYF.

The CDR3 sequence: CASSVDRNNEQFF. The CDR3 DNA sequence: TGTGCCAGCAGCGTAGACAGGAACAATGAGCAGTTCTTC. This chain links TRBV7-8 with TRBJ2-1, with D tentatively TRBD1 (6 bases). Trimming pared 5 bases from V and 5 bases from J, leaving 10 bases between. There are 13 residues in the CDR3. Germline values: CDR1 SGHVS, CDR2 FQNEAQ. Together with reference TRBV7-8 and TRBJ2-1, the CDR3 gives the full variable domain: GAGVSQSPRYKVAKRGQDVALRCDPISGHVSLFWYQQALGQGPEFLTYFQNEAQLDKSGLPSDRFFAERPEGSVSTLKIQRTQQEDSAVYLCASSVDRNNEQFFGPGTRLTVL.

The rearrangement links TRBV30 to TRBJ2-1, with 9 bases fitting TRBD2. The V gene's germline CDR1 is GTSNPN and CDR2 SVGIG (reference sequence). CDR3 length: 17 residues. V dropped 2 bases and J dropped 2; count of bases not matched to a gene: 10. The CDR3 spells CAWSTSRLAGPYNEQFF. Written as DNA, the CDR3 is TGTGCCTGGAGTACATCCCGGCTAGCGGGACCCTACAATGAGCAGTTCTTC.

The CDR3 sequence is CASSLALAGTYEQYF. Here the CDR3 DNA reads TGTGCCAGCAGCTTAGCACTAGCGGGAACCTACGAGCAGTACTTC. The rearrangement joins TRBV7-2 to TRBJ2-7; TRBD2 agrees at 10 bases. The V segment lost 0 bases and the J segment 2 bases; nucleotides outside the gene matches: 1. The CDR3 loop spans 15 amino acids. The V gene's germline CDR1 is SGHTA and CDR2 FQGNSA.

The chain joins TRBV28 to TRBJ2-2, with D possibly being TRBD1 (7 bases). V was cut by 4 bases and J by 9 bases, with 18 bases left in between. CDR1 and CDR2 (germline): MDHEN, SYDVKM. There are 15 residues in the CDR3. In DNA form, the CDR3 reads TGTGCCAGCAGTTGGGCCCGCGGGACAGTGCGGGAGCTGTTTTTT. Its translation is CASSWARGTVRELFF.

The V gene is TRBV20-1, the J gene TRBJ1-2; 8 bases match TRBD1. The CDR3 contains 16 residues. V shed 7 bases, J shed 0 bases, and the junction held 13 bases outside the gene matches. The germline gives CDR1 DFQATT, CDR2 SNEGSKA (reference sequence). The CDR3 nucleotides are TGCAGTGGCCGAGGGACAGGAGTAATAGCTAACTATGGCTACACCTTC. Protein sequence: CSGRGTGVIANYGYTF.

The chain joins TRBV2 to TRBJ2-7; 7 bases agree with TRBD1. V dropped 5 bases and J dropped 6; count of bases not matched to a gene: 10. The germline V gene encodes CDR1 SNHLY and CDR2 FYNNEI. The CDR3 consists of 14 residues. In DNA form, the CDR3 reads TGTGCCAGCAGTCACCCACAGGGGAAAGGCGAGCAGTACTTC. Translating gives CASSHPQGKGEQYF.

V and J are TRBV30 and TRBJ2-7; D call uncertain. In germline, CDR1 is GTSNPN, CDR2 SVGIG (reference sequence). This CDR3 comprises 12 residues. V lost 4 bases to trimming and J lost 3 bases, with 10 bases between them. The CDR3 loop is CAWKTAGYEQYF. As DNA, the CDR3 is TGTGCCTGGAAAACGGCCGGCTACGAGCAGTACTTC.

This sequence joins TRBV7-6 and TRBJ2-7, with 11 bases lining up with TRBD2. Germline V gene data show CDR1 as SGHVS and CDR2 as FNYEAQ. This CDR3 comprises 15 residues. After removal of 4 bases from V and 7 bases from J, the junction contained 9 bases not matched to a gene. This chain's CDR3 is CASSSILAGVGEQYF. As DNA, the CDR3 is TGTGCCAGCAGCTCTATACTAGCGGGAGTGGGGGAGCAGTACTTC.

V and J are TRBV3-1 and TRBJ2-5, with no clear D. Germline values: CDR1 LGHDT, CDR2 YNNKEL (reference sequence). V dropped 2 bases and J dropped 5 bases, with 12 bases sitting between them. This CDR3 has 14 residues. CDR3 in DNA: TGTGCCAGCAGCCAACTACAGCAGGCGGAGACCCAGTACTTC. Protein sequence: CASSQLQQAETQYF.

The chain employs TRBV3-1 and TRBJ1-1; a weak D match, TRBD1 (5 bases). Germline V CDR1 and CDR2: LGHDT, YNNKEL (reference sequence). V lost 1 base, J lost 10 bases, and 16 bases lay in between. This CDR3 is 14 amino acids long. CDR3 coding DNA: TGTGCCAGCAGCCAAGTTGTCGGGGGGTTAACAGCTTTCTTT. As protein: CASSQVVGGLTAFF.